These 15 T cell receptor beta chains were sequenced from one sample in a study of CD8 T cells in Susac syndrome. Reverse transcription of about 0.45 to 1 ug RNA was performed with random hexamers. A single record per CDR3 protein comes from TCRdb applying MiXCR to the immunoSEQ multiplex PCR reads. The table includes approximately 150,000 distinct CDR3 sequences, approximately 79% detected once. Input material: CD8+ T cells from PBMCs. The receptor set was obtained from a human donor with multiple sclerosis.

The V gene is TRBV19, the J gene TRBJ2-2; TRBD2 might be the D (7 bases). This CDR3 spans 12 amino acids. Trimming took off 11 bases at V and 7 bases at J, with 14 bases between the two ends. Per germline, CDR1 LNHDA and CDR2 SQIVND (reference sequence). This CDR3 is CAAGAGVGELFF. CDR3 sequence (DNA): TGTGCCGCGGGGGCTGGGGTCGGGGAGCTGTTTTTT.

J is TRBJ2-5 and V is TRBV4-1, with 10 bases matching TRBD2. The ends lost 6 bases at V and 6 bases at J; junction bases unmatched: 10. This CDR3 has 15 amino acids. Per germline, CDR1 MGHRA and CDR2 YSYEKL. The CDR3 loop is CASRRLAGVGQTQYF. The CDR3 DNA reads as TGCGCCAGCAGACGGCTAGCGGGGGTGGGCCAGACCCAGTACTTC.

This clonotype was observed once. This sequence joins TRBV7-9 and TRBJ2-1; possibly TRBD2 for D (6 bases). The germline V and J ends were trimmed by 4 bases and 4 bases, with 20 bases remaining between them. CDR3 size: 17 residues. The germline V gene has CDR1 SEHNR and CDR2 FQNEAQ (reference sequence). The CDR3 reads CASSSPKVAEHYNEQFF. CDR3 DNA sequence: TGTGCCAGCAGCTCTCCGAAGGTAGCGGAGCATTACAATGAGCAGTTCTTC.

Here the CDR3 reads CASSLANYGGAPYEQYF. CDR3 DNA: TGTGCCAGCAGTTTAGCAAATTACGGGGGGGCCCCCTACGAGCAGTACTTC. The chain is built from TRBV12-3 or TRBV12-4 and TRBJ2-7, with 8 bases matching TRBD2. The CDR3 loop spans 17 amino acids. V gave up 0 bases and J gave up 2 bases; unmatched junction bases: 9.

The chain uses TRBV9 and TRBJ1-1, with D unclear. This CDR3 has 14 residues. The germline gives CDR1 SGDLS, CDR2 YYNGEE. Trimming took off 0 bases at V and 2 bases at J, with 8 bases between the two ends. CDR3 residues: CASSVAQTNTEAFF. CDR3 in DNA: TGTGCCAGCAGCGTAGCACAGACAAACACTGAAGCTTTCTTT.

The genes are TRBV30 and TRBJ1-5; the match to TRBD1 covers 7 bases. Germline trimming cut 1 base from V and 4 bases from J; bases unmatched to any gene: 7. This CDR3 has 15 residues. Germline V lookup: CDR1 GTSNPN, CDR2 SVGIG (reference sequence). In DNA form, the CDR3 reads TGTGCCTGGAGTGACGGGACAGTGATAAATCAGCCCCAGCATTTT. This gives the protein CAWSDGTVINQPQHF. Full variable domain (remainder filled in from reference TRBV30 and TRBJ1-5): SQTIHQWPATLVQPVGSPLSLECTVEGTSNPNLYWYRQAAGRGLQLLFYSVGIGQISSEVPQNLSASRPQDRQFILSSKKLLLSDSGFYLCAWSDGTVINQPQHFGDGTRLSIL.

The V and J genes are TRBV24-1 and TRBJ1-1; D is perhaps TRBD1 (5 bases). V was shortened by 4 bases and J by 8 bases, with 10 bases between the two germline ends. Looked up from germline, CDR1 is KGHDR and CDR2 is SFDVKD. CDR3 length: 12 amino acids. The CDR3 bases are TGTGCCACCAGTGACCTGACAGACGAAGCTTTCTTT. Translated, it gives CATSDLTDEAFF.

This sequence joins TRBV7-9 and TRBJ2-2; no clear D gene. CDR3 length: 13 amino acids. The germline V gene encodes CDR1 SEHNR and CDR2 FQNEAQ (reference sequence). With 1 base removed from V and 6 bases from J, the gap between germline ends came to 6 bases. CDR3 protein: CASSLGESGELFF. The CDR3 bases are TGTGCCAGCAGCTTAGGAGAATCCGGGGAGCTGTTTTTT.

This clonotype has just one count. V and J are TRBV16 and TRBJ1-1; D is undetermined. Germline lookup yields CDR1 KGHSY and CDR2 FQNENV. V was shortened by 9 bases and J by 2 bases, with 22 bases between the two germline ends. The CDR3 contains 16 residues. This CDR3 is CASIVPGTAKNTEAFF. For the CDR3, the DNA is TGTGCCAGTATCGTCCCCGGAACAGCTAAAAACACTGAAGCTTTCTTT.

This chain joins TRBV12-3 or TRBV12-4 and TRBJ2-5; 8 nucleotides line up with TRBD2. This CDR3 contains 18 residues. The trim removed 3 bases at V and 2 bases at J, leaving 14 bases unmatched. This CDR3 reads CASSFSLFGAGDQETQYF. In DNA form, the CDR3 reads TGTGCCAGCAGTTTCTCTCTCTTTGGAGCGGGGGATCAAGAGACCCAGTACTTC.

In its sample, this clonotype was seen a few times. The genes are TRBV10-2 and TRBJ2-7; D unresolved. In germline, CDR1 is WSHSY, CDR2 SAAADI. The CDR3 has 11 amino acids. The V gene lost 3 bases and the J gene lost 3 bases, with 3 bases spanning the gap. CDR3 in DNA: TGCGCCAGCAGTGATCTCTACGAGCAGTACTTC. Translated: CASSDLYEQYF.

The rearrangement uses TRBV5-1 and TRBJ2-1, with 8 bases aligning to TRBD2. Per germline, CDR1 SGHRS and CDR2 YFSETQ. This CDR3 spans 15 amino acids. V trimming: 0 bases; J trimming: 4 bases; junction bases outside the gene matches: 3. In DNA, the CDR3 is TGCGCCAGCAGCTTGGGGAGCGGGGGTTACAATGAGCAGTTCTTC. Amino acid sequence: CASSLGSGGYNEQFF.

Turning to this clonotype: Sequence at one end of the junction differs from germline and may be a read error. This rearrangement joins TRBV29-1 to TRBJ2-5, with unresolved D. CDR3 length: 13 amino acids. Germline V gene lookup returns CDR1 SQVTM and CDR2 ANQGSEA. The CDR3 loop is CSVEDGLGETRYF. The CDR3 region has the DNA TGCAGCGTTGAAGACGGGCTTGGAGAGACCCGGTACTTC.

The rearrangement joins TRBV9 to TRBJ2-7, with TRBD1 identical over 11 bases. The CDR3 length is 18 residues. Germline trimming cut 0 bases from V and 0 bases from J; bases unmatched to any gene: 8. Germline assignment: CDR1 SGDLS and CDR2 YYNGEE. Written as DNA, the CDR3 is TGTGCCAGCAGCGTAGAGGCGGGACAGGGGGTGAGCTCCTACGAGCAGTACTTC. Its translation is CASSVEAGQGVSSYEQYF.

This chain joins TRBV27 and TRBJ2-1; D is possibly TRBD2 (5 bases). This CDR3 is 13 amino acids long. Trimming stripped 0 bases from V and 10 bases from J, with 10 bases between. Germline V gives CDR1 MNHEY, CDR2 SMNVEV (reference sequence). The CDR3 sequence: CASSLSRAVEQFF. The CDR3 coding sequence is TGTGCCAGCAGTTTATCCCGAGCGGTGGAGCAGTTCTTC.